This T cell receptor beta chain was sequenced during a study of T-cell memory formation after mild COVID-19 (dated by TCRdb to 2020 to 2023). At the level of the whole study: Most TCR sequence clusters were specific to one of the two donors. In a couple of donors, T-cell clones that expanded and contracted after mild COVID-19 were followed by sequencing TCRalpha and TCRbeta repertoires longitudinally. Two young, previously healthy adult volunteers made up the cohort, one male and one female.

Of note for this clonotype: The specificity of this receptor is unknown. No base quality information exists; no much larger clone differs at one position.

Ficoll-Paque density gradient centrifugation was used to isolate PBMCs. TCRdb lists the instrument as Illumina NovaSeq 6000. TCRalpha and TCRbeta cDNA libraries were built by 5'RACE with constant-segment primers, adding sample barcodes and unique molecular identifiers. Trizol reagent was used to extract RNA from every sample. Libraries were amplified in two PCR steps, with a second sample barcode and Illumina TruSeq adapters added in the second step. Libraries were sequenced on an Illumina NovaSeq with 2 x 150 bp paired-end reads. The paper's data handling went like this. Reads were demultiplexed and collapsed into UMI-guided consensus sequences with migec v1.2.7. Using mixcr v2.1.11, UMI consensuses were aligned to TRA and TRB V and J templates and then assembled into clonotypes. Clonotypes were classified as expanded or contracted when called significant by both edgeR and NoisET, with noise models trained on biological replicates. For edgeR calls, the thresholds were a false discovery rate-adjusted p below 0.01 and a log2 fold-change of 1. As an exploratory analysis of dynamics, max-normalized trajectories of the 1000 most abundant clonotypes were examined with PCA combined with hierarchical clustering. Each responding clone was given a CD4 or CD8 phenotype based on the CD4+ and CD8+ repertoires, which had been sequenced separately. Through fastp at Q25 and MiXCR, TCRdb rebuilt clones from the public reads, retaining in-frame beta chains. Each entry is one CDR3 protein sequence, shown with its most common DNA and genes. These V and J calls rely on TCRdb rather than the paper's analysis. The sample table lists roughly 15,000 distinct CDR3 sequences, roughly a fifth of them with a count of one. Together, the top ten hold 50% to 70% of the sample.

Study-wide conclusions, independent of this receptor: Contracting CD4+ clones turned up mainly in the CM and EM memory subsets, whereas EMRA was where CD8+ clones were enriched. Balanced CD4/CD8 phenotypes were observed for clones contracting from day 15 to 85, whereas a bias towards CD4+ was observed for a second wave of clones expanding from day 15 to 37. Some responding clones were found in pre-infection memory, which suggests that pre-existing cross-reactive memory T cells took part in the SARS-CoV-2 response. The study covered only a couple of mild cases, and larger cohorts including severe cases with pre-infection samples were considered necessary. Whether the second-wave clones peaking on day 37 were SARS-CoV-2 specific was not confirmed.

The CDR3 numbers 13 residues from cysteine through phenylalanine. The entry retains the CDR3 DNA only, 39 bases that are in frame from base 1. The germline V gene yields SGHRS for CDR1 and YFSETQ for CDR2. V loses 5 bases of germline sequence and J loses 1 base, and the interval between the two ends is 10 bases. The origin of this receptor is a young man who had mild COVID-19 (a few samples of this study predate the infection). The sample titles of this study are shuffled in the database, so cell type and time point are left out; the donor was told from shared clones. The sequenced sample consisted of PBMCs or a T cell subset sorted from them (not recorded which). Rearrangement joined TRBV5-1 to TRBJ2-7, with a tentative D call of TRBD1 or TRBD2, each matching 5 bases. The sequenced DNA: TGCGCCAGCAGGGGGACGGATTCCTACGAGCAGTACTTC. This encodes CASRGTDSYEQYF.